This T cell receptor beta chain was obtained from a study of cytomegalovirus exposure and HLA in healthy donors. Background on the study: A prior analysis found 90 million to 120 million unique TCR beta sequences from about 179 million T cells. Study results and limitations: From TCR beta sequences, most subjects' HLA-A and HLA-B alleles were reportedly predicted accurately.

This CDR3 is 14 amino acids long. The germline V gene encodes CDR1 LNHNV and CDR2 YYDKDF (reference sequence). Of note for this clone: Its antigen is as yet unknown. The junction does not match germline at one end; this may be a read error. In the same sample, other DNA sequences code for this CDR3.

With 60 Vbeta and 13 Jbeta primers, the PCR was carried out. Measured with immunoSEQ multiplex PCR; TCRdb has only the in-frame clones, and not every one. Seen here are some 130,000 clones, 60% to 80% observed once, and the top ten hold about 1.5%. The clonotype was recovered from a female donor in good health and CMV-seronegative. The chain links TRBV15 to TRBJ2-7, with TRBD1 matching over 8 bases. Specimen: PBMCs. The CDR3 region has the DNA TGCGCCACCAGCAGACGACAGGGGATCAACGAGCAGTACTTC. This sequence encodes CATSRRQGINEQYF.